This TCR beta chain was sequenced in a study of T cell responses to AZD1222 COVID-19 vaccine. V dropped 3 bases and J dropped 5 bases, with 14 bases sitting between them. The CDR3 covers 16 residues. Germline CDR1 is KGHSH and CDR2 is LQKENI. As regards this clone: Antigen specificity is unknown.

Broader study findings: Clonal diversity may have been underestimated, and the donors were mostly white British, with more females than males. Researchers took repertoire samples only after the peak T cell response had come. Spike-specific TCR repertoires showed rising breadth and depth after two AZD1222 doses. Spike was spanned by vaccine-associated CD4 TCRs, which were dominant at 160-218 and 743-854.

Here immunoSEQ multiplex PCR was the method, and the copy in TCRdb shows in-frame clones only, minus some. This repertoire shows 150,000 to 200,000 clones, around 87% found once; its top ten account for 2.5% to 3%. The sequences come from peripheral blood, collected on day 0 of MenACWY control vaccination. The chain has TRBV18 and TRBJ1-6; D perhaps matches TRBD1 (5 bases). This clonotype was obtained from an adult in good health. In nucleotides, the CDR3 is TGTGCCAGCTCACCGTCCTCGGGGGGACATAATTCACCCCTCCACTTT. The encoded protein is CASSPSSGGHNSPLHF.